This T cell receptor beta chain is drawn from a study of T cell clonality in common variable immunodeficiency. Points from the study as a whole: Links between repertoire features and CVID complications were heterogeneity-limited.

Profiled with immunoSEQ multiplex PCR; TCRdb holds only in-frame clones, not every one. The sample has around 50,000 clones, none seen only once. Germline loops: CDR1 SEHNR, CDR2 FQNEAQ (reference sequence). The CDR3 is 11 amino acids. Deletions cut 4 bases from V and 3 bases from J, with 4 bases between. There are many counts of this clone. Antigen: not known. The observed sequence ends 3 residues before the CDR3 terminus, with the missing tail filled in from the germline J gene. Sequenced sample: peripheral blood mononuclear cells. This receptor was identified in a person between 18 and 75 years old in good health. The chain carries TRBV7-9 and TRBJ2-7; D remains ambiguous. The CDR3 spells CASSSNYEQYF. Incomplete CDR3 DNA: TGTGCCAGCAGCTCCAACTACGAG.